Listed below are T cell receptor beta chains from one sample, sequenced in a study of cytomegalovirus exposure and HLA in healthy donors. Assay used: immunoSEQ multiplex PCR; TCRdb lists only in-frame clones, some missing. Its clone listing holds 150,000 to 200,000 clones. Material: PBMCs. The receptors were gathered from a man aged 30 to 39 in good health and CMV-seronegative. Each CDR3 is given with its conserved first and last residue. D genes are given only for firm matches.

j_call | v_call | d_call | cdr3_aa | cdr3_nt
TRBJ1-1 | TRBV29-1 | - | CSVEGEKDSWDTEAFF | TGCAGCGTTGAAGGGGAGAAAGATAGTTGGGACACTGAAGCTTTCTTT
TRBJ1-2 | TRBV27 | TRBD1 | CASSRDRGHYGYTF | TGTGCCAGCAGTCGGGACAGGGGTCACTATGGCTACACCTTC
TRBJ2-2 | TRBV6-1 | - | CASSAYSGDTGELFF | TGTGCCAGCAGTGCCTACTCAGGGGACACCGGGGAGCTGTTTTTT
TRBJ2-7 | TRBV6-1 | TRBD1 | CASSGYRGPYEQYF | TGTGCCAGCAGTGGCTACAGGGGACCCTACGAGCAGTACTTC
TRBJ2-3 | TRBV25-1 | - | CASSDKEGLGDTQYF | TGTGCCAGTAGCGATAAAGAGGGCCTAGGAGATACGCAGTATTTT
TRBJ1-2 | TRBV7-2 | - | CASSLVARATNGYTF | TGTGCCAGCAGCTTAGTAGCCAGGGCGACGAATGGCTACACCTTC
TRBJ1-2 | TRBV7-2 | TRBD1 | CASSAGQEGYGYTF | TGTGCCAGCAGCGCGGGACAGGAGGGCTATGGCTACACCTTC
TRBJ2-3 | TRBV15 | TRBD1 | CATSSEPGTGITDAQYF | TGTGCCACCAGCAGTGAACCCGGGACAGGGATCACAGATGCGCAGTATTTT
TRBJ2-2 | TRBV6-6 | - | CASRDSHRELFF | TGTGCCAGCAGGGACAGTCACCGGGAGCTGTTTTTT
TRBJ2-3 | TRBV6-5 | - | CASSYEWPHTDTQYF | TGTGCCAGCAGTTACGAATGGCCCCACACAGATACGCAGTATTTT
TRBJ2-3 | TRBV29-1 | - | CSVEDQILLGWSGDTQYF | TGCAGCGTTGAAGATCAGATCTTACTGGGATGGAGCGGGGATACGCAGTATTTT
TRBJ2-1 | TRBV7-9 | TRBD2 | CASSLGVSGIVLFF | TGTGCCAGCAGCTTAGGGGTTAGCGGGATTGTCTTGTTCTTC
TRBJ2-3 | TRBV11-3 | TRBD2 | CASSLGLAGGEDTQYF | TGTGCCAGCAGCTTAGGACTAGCGGGAGGCGAAGATACGCAGTATTTT
TRBJ2-7 | TRBV10-3 | TRBD1 | CAISERDRTYEQYF | TGTGCCATCAGTGAAAGGGACAGAACCTACGAGCAGTACTTC
TRBJ2-7 | TRBV4-3 | TRBD1 | CASSQDQGTGIVYEQYF | TGCGCCAGCAGCCAAGATCAGGGGACAGGGATAGTTTACGAGCAGTACTTC
TRBJ2-6 | TRBV11-2 | - | CASSFAGANVLTF | TGTGCCAGCAGCTTCGCTGGGGCCAACGTCCTGACTTTC